This TCR beta chain appears in the sequencing data of a study of CD8+CD57+ T cells in acquired aplastic anemia. Study background: 3 to 4 ug was the average amount of DNA from sorted CD4+ and CD8+ cells.

An expansion of CD8+CD57+ cells by flow cytometry had been shown in patients chosen for sequencing. Genomic DNA, serving as template, underwent TCR beta VDJ and CDR3 profiling. One entry per CDR3 protein, called by TCRdb with MiXCR from the reads. The data contain roughly 260,000 distinct CDR3 sequences, around 43% of them singletons. Germline V CDR1 and CDR2: LNHNV, YYDKDF (reference sequence). Trimming removed 0 bases at V and 2 bases at J, with 7 bases between. This CDR3 is built from 14 residues. V usage is TRBV15 and J usage is TRBJ2-5; D is ambiguous. This sequence originates from a human donor with aplastic anemia. Material for sequencing was sorted CD4+, CD8+, or CD8+CD57+ T cells (not recorded which) from PBMCs. This CDR3 is CATSRDKQQETQYF. The CDR3 nucleotides are TGTGCCACCAGCAGAGATAAACAGCAAGAGACCCAGTACTTC. The full variable domain, in which reference TRBV15 and TRBJ2-5 provide the parts outside the CDR3, is DAMVIQNPRYQVTQFGKPVTLSCSQTLNHNVMYWYQQKSSQAPKLLFHYYDKDFNNEADTPDNFQSRRPNTSFCFLDIRSPGLGDTAMYLCATSRDKQQETQYFGPGTRLLVL.